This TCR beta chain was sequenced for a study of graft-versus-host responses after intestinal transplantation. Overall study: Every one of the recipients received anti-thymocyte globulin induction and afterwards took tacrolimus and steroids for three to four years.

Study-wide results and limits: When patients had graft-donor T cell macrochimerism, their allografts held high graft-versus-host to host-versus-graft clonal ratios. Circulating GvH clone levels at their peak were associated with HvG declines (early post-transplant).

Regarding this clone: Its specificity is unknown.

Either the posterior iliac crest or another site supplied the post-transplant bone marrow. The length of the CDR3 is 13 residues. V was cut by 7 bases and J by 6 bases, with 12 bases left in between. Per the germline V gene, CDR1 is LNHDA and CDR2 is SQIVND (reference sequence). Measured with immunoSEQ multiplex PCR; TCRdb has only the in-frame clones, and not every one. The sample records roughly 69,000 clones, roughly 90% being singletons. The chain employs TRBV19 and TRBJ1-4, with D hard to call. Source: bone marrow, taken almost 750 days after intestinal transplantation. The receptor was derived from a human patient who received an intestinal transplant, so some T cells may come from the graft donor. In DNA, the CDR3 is TGTGCCAGTATAGCGTGGGGTGATGAAAAACTGTTTTTT. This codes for CASIAWGDEKLFF.